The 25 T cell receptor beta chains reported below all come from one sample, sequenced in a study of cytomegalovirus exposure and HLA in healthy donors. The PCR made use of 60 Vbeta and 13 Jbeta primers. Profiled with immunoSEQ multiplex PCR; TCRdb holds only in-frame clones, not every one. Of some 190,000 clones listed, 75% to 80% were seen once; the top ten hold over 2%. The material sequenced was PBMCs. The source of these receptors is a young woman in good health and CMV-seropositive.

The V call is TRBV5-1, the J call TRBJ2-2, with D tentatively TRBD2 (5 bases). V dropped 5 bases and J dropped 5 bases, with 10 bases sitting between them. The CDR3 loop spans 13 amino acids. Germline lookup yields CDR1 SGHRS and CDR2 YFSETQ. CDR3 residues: CASRGSQTGELFF. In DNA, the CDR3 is TGCGCCAGCAGGGGGAGTCAAACCGGGGAGCTGTTTTTT.

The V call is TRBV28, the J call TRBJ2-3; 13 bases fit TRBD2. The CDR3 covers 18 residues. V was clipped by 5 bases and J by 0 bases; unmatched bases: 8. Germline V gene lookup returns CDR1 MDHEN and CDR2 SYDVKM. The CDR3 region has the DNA TGTGCCAGCAGTCCATCCTCGGGACTAGCGGGGAGCACAGATACGCAGTATTTT. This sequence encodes CASSPSSGLAGSTDTQYF.

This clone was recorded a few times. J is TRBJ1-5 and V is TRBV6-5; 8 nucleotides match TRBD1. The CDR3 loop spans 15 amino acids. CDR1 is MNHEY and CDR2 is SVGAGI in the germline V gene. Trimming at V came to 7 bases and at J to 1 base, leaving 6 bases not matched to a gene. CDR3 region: CASTFDRGSNQPQHF. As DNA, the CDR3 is TGTGCCAGCACCTTCGACAGGGGAAGCAATCAGCCCCAGCATTTT.

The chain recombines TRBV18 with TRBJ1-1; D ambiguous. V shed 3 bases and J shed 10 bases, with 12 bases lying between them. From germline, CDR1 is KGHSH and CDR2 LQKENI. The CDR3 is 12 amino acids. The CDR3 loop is CASSPGMEGAFF. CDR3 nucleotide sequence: TGTGCCAGCTCACCGGGCATGGAGGGAGCTTTCTTT.

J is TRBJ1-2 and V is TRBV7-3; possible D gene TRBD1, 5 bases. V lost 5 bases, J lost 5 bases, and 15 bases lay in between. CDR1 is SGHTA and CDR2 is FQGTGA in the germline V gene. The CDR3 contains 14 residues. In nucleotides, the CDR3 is TGTGCCAGCAGCCGGGACTCGCAGGGTTATGGCTACACCTTC. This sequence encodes CASSRDSQGYGYTF.

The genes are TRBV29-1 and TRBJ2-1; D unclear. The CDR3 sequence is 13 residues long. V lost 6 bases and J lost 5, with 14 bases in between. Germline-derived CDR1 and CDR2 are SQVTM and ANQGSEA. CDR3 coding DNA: TGCAGCGTCAAGTTCTTTCGAGACAATGAGCAGTTCTTC. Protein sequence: CSVKFFRDNEQFF.

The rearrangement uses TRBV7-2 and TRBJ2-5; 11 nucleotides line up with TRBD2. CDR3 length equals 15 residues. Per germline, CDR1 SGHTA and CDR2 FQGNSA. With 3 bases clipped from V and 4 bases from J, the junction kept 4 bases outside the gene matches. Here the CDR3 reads CASSLGSGGAETQYF. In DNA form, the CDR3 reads TGTGCCAGCAGCTTGGGTAGCGGGGGGGCAGAGACCCAGTACTTC.

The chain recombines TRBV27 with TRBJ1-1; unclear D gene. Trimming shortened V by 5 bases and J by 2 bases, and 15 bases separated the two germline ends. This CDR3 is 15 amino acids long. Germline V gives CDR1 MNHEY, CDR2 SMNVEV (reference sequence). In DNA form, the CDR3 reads TGTGCCAGCAGTACACCTAGGGAGGTCAACACTGAAGCTTTCTTT. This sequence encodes CASSTPREVNTEAFF.

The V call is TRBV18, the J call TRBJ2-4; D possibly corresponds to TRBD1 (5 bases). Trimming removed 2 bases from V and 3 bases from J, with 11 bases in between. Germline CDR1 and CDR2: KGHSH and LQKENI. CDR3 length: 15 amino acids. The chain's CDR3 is CASSPDSKGKNIQYF. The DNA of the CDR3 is TGTGCCAGCTCACCAGACAGCAAAGGCAAAAACATTCAGTACTTC. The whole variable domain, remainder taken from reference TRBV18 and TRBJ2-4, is NAGVMQNPRHLVRRRGQEARLRCSPMKGHSHVYWYRQLPEEGLKFMVYLQKENIIDESGMPKERFSAEFPKEGPSILRIQQVVRGDSAAYFCASSPDSKGKNIQYFGAGTRLSVL.

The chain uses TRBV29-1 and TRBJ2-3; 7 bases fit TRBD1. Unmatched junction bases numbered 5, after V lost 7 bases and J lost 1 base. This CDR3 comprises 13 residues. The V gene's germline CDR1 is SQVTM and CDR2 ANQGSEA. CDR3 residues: CSATGQGTDTQYF. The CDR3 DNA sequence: TGCAGCGCCACCGGACAGGGCACAGATACGCAGTATTTT.

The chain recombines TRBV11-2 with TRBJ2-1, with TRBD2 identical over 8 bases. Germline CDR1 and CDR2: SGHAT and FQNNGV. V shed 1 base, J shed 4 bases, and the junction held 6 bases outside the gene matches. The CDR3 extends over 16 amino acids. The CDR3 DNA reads TGTGCCAGCAGCTTAGTATCCGGGACTAGATACAATGAGCAGTTCTTC. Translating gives CASSLVSGTRYNEQFF. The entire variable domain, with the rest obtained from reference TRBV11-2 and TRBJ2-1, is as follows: EAGVAQSPRYKIIEKRQSVAFWCNPISGHATLYWYQQILGQGPKLLIQFQNNGVVDDSQLPKDRFSAERLKGVDSTLKIQPAKLEDSAVYLCASSLVSGTRYNEQFFGPGTRLTVL.

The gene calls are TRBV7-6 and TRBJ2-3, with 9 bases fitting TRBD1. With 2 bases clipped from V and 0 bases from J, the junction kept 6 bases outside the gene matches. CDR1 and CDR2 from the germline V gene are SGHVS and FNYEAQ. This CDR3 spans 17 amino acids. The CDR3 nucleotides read TGTGCCAGCAGCTTACGCTTGGGGACAGGGAGCACAGATACGCAGTATTTT. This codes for CASSLRLGTGSTDTQYF.

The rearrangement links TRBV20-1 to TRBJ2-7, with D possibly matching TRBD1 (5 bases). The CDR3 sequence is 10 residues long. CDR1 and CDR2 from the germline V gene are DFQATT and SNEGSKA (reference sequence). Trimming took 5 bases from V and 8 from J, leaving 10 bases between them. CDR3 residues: CSARTFKQYF. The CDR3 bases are TGCAGTGCTCGGACATTTAAGCAGTACTTC.

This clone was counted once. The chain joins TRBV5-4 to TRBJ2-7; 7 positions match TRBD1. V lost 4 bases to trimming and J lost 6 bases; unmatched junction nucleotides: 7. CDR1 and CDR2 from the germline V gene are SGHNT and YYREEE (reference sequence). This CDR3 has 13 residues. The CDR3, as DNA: TGTGCCAGCAGCCCAGGGGGTCCTGGCGAGCAGTACTTC. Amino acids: CASSPGGPGEQYF.

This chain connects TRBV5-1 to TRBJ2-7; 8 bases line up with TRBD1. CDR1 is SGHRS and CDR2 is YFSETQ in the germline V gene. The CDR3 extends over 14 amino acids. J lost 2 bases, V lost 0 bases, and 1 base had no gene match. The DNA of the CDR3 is TGCGCCAGCAGCTTGGTGGGACAGGCCTACGAGCAGTACTTC. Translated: CASSLVGQAYEQYF.

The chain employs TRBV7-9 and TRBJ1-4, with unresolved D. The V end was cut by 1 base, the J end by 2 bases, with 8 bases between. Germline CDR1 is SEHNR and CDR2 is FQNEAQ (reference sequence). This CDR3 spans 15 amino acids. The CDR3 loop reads CASSLGLSTNEKLFF. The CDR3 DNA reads TGTGCCAGCAGCTTAGGACTGTCGACTAATGAAAAACTGTTTTTT.

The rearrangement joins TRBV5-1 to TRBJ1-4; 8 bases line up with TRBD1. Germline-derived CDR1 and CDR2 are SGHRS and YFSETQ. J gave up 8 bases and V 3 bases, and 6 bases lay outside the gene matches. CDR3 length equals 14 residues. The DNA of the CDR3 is TGCGCCAGCAGCTGGACAGGGTTTGGCGAAAAACTGTTTTTT. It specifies CASSWTGFGEKLFF.

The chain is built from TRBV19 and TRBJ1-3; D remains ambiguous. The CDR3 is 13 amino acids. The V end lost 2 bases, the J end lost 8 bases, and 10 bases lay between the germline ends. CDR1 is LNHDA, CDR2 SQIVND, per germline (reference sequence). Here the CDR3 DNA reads TGTGCCAGTAGTATACAGACTCACCACACCATATATTTT. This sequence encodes CASSIQTHHTIYF.

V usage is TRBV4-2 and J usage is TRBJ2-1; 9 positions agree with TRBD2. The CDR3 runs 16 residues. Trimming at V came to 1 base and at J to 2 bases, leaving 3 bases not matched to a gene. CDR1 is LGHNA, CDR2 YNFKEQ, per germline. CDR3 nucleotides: TGTGCCAGCAGCCAAGGAGCGGGAGGACCCTACAATGAGCAGTTCTTC. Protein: CASSQGAGGPYNEQFF.

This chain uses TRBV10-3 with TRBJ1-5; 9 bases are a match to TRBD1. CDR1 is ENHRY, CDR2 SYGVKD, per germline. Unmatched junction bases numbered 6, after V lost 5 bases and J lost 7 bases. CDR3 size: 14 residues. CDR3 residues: CAISSGQGNQPQHF. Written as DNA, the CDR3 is TGTGCCATCAGTTCGGGACAGGGAAACCAGCCCCAGCATTTT.

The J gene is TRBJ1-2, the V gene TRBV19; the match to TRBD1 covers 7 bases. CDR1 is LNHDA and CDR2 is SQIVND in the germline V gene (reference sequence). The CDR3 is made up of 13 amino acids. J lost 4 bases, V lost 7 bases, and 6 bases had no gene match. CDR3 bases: TGTGCCAGTAATACCGGGACAGTCTATGGCTACACCTTC. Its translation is CASNTGTVYGYTF.

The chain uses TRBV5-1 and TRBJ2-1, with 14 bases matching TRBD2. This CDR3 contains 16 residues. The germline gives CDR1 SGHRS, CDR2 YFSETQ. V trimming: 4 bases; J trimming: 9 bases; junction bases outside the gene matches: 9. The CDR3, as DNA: TGCGCCAGCAGCCTAGGGACTAGCGGGAGTAGGGTTGAGCAGTTCTTC. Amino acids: CASSLGTSGSRVEQFF.

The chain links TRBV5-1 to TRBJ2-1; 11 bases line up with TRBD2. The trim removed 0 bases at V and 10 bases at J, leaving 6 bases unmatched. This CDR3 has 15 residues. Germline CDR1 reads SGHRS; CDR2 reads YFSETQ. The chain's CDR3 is CASSLVAGGPGEQFF. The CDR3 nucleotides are TGCGCCAGCAGCTTGGTAGCGGGGGGGCCGGGGGAGCAGTTCTTC.

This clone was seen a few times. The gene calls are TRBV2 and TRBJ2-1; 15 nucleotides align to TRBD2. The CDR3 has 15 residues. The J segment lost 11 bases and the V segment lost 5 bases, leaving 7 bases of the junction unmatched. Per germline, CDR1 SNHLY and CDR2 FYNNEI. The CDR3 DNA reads TGTGCCAGCAGTCCCGGGACTAGCGGGGGGATGAAGCAGTTCTTC. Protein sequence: CASSPGTSGGMKQFF. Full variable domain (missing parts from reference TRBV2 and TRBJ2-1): EPEVTQTPSHQVTQMGQEVILRCVPISNHLYFYWYRQILGQKVEFLVSFYNNEISEKSEIFDDQFSVERPDGSNFTLKIRSTKLEDSAMYFCASSPGTSGGMKQFFGPGTRLTVL.

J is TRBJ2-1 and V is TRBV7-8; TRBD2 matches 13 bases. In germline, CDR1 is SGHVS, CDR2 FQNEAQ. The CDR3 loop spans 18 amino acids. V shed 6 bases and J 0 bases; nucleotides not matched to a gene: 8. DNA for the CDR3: TGTGCCAGCAGTTCCGGGACTAGCGGGACCTACTCCTACAATGAGCAGTTCTTC. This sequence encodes CASSSGTSGTYSYNEQFF.